This T cell receptor (beta chain) comes out of a study of cytomegalovirus exposure and HLA in healthy donors. Only one count was recorded for this clone. PCR employed 60 Vbeta and 13 Jbeta primers. The repertoire was sequenced with immunoSEQ multiplex PCR; TCRdb's copy has only in-frame clones and lacks some. The repertoire holds about 130,000 clones, with about 80% as singletons. Germline-derived CDR1 and CDR2 are LGHNA and YSLEER. V lost 0 bases and J 3 bases, leaving 11 bases between the germline ends. The CDR3 contains 16 residues. Material: PBMCs. The TCR comes from a man aged 50 to 59 in good health and CMV-seronegative. V and J are TRBV4-3 and TRBJ2-2; no reliable D call. The CDR3 sequence is CASSQDTRLDTGELFF. The CDR3 DNA is TGCGCCAGCAGCCAAGACACCCGACTGGACACCGGGGAGCTGTTTTTT.